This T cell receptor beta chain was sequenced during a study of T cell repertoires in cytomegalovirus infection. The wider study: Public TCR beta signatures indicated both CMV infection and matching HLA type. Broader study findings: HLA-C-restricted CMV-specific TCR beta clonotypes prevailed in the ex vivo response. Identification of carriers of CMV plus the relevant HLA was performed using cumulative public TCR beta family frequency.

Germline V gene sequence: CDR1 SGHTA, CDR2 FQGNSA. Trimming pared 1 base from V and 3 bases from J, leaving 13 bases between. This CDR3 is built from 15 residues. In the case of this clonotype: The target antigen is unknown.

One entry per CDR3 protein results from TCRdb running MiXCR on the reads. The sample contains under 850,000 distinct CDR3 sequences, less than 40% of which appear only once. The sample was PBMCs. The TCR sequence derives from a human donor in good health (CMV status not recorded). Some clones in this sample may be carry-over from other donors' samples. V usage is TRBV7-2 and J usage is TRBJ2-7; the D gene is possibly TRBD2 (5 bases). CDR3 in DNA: TGTGCCAGCAGCTTAGAGGGAGACGGGTACTACGAGCAGTACTTC. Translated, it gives CASSLEGDGYYEQYF.